This T cell receptor (beta chain) originates from a study of blood T cell repertoires in COVID-19. Across the study: Researchers got acute and convalescent COVID-19 samples from the United States, Italy and Spain.

Original data processing: The authors estimated nucleated cell counts from reference gene primer amplification. Libraries were prepared by immunoSEQ multiplex PCR; TCRdb keeps only in-frame clonotypes and omits some of them. The DNA was the basis for D and trimming; V, J and clone size are from that table. Among under 250,000 clones listed, approximately 82% were seen once. CDR1 and CDR2 (germline): MDHEN, SYDVKM. V was shortened by 3 bases and J by 5 bases, with 15 bases between the two germline ends. The CDR3 has 15 amino acids. What was sequenced was peripheral blood. The receptor was isolated from a woman aged 65 to 85 with active or convalescent COVID-19. The J gene is TRBJ2-3, the V gene TRBV28, with a weak D call TRBD2 (6 bases). The CDR3 DNA reads as TGTGCCAGCAGTTTGTGGACGGGAGCGGTAGATACGCAGTATTTT. Its translation: CASSLWTGAVDTQYF.